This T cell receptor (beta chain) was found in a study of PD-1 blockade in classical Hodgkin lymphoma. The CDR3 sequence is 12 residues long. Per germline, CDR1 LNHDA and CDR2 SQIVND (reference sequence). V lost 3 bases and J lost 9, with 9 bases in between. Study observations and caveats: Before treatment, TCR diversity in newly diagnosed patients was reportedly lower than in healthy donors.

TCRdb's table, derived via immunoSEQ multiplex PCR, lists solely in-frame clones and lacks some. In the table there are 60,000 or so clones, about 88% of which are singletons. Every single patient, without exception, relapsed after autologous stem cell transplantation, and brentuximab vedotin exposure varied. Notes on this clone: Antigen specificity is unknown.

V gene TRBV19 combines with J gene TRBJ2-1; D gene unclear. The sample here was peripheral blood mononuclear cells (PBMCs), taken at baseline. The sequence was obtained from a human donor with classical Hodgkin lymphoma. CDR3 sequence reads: CASSMKVGEQFF. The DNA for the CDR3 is TGTGCCAGTAGTATGAAGGTTGGTGAGCAGTTCTTC. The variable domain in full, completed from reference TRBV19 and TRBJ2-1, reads DGGITQSPKYLFRKEGQNVTLSCEQNLNHDAMYWYRQDPGQGLRLIYYSQIVNDFQKGDIAEGYSVSREKKESFPLTVTSAQKNPTAFYLCASSMKVGEQFFGPGTRLTVL.